These 11 T cell receptor beta chains originate from one sample sequenced in a study of blood T cell repertoires in COVID-19. Sequencing was performed with immunoSEQ multiplex PCR; in TCRdb, only in-frame clones are kept and a portion is missing. In the table there are approximately 110,000 clones, about 78% of which are singletons. What was sequenced was peripheral blood. These receptors were collected from a human donor in a cohort sampled during active or convalescent COVID-19.

CDR3 loop: CASSVGMGGLFYNEQFF. The CDR3 region has the DNA TGTGCCAGCAGCGTAGGAATGGGGGGACTATTTTACAATGAGCAGTTCTTC. The V gene is TRBV9, the J gene TRBJ2-1; 7 nucleotides line up with TRBD2. This CDR3 is built from 17 residues. Per the germline V gene, CDR1 is SGDLS and CDR2 is YYNGEE. V lost 0 bases and J lost 4; bases outside the gene matches: 10.

This clone came up a few times. This chain joins TRBV7-9 and TRBJ2-1, with TRBD2 identical over 8 bases. Germline-derived CDR1 and CDR2 are SEHNR and FQNEAQ (reference sequence). The length of the CDR3 is 17 residues. Trimming cost V 2 bases and J 7 bases; bases outside gene matches: 13. The CDR3 loop reads CASSLKWGTSNNNEQFF. The CDR3 coding sequence is TGTGCCAGCAGCTTAAAGTGGGGGACTAGTAATAATAATGAGCAGTTCTTC.

J is TRBJ1-4 and V is TRBV6-5; D might be TRBD1 (5 bases). This CDR3 has 14 amino acids. Looked up from germline, CDR1 is MNHEY and CDR2 is SVGAGI. Trimming stripped 6 bases from V and 5 bases from J, with 13 bases between. The CDR3 sequence is CASRARVSNEKLFF. DNA for the CDR3: TGTGCCAGCAGAGCCAGGGTTTCCAATGAAAAACTGTTTTTT.

V gene TRBV7-6 combines with J gene TRBJ2-5, with TRBD2 matching over 8 bases. J gave up 5 bases and V 5 bases, and 10 bases lay outside the gene matches. Germline V lookup: CDR1 SGHVS, CDR2 FNYEAQ. The CDR3 consists of 15 residues. CDR3 region: CASSDRFGGGETQYF. The CDR3, as DNA: TGTGCCAGCAGCGACCGCTTTGGCGGGGGGGAGACCCAGTACTTC.

This clone came up a few times. The chain links TRBV10-1 to TRBJ1-3; no clear D gene. The ends were cut back, 0 bases at V and 1 base at J, with 7 bases in the middle. CDR1 WNHNN and CDR2 SYGVQD come from the germline V gene (reference sequence). The CDR3 loop spans 15 amino acids. The CDR3 loop is CASSESGRSGNTIYF. CDR3 in DNA: TGCGCCAGCAGTGAGTCGGGGAGATCTGGAAACACCATATATTTT.

This sequence joins TRBV4-1 and TRBJ2-7, with 11 bases aligning to TRBD2. The trim removed 1 base at V and 6 bases at J, leaving 14 bases unmatched. Germline CDR1 is MGHRA and CDR2 is YSYEKL. The CDR3 spans 18 residues. The CDR3 nucleotides are TGCGCCAGCAGCCAAGTACGTAGCGGGGGGGTCCAGTGGAGCGAGCAGTACTTC. Translation: CASSQVRSGGVQWSEQYF.

V and J are TRBV10-2 and TRBJ2-7; D perhaps matches TRBD1 (12 bases). Between the trimmed V and J ends, which lost 4 bases and 7 bases, there was a span of 20 bases. Germline values: CDR1 WSHSY, CDR2 SAAADI. The CDR3 consists of 15 residues. The CDR3 region has the DNA TGCGCCAGCAGTGGACTAGCGGGACAGGGGGCTGAGCAGTACTTC. Protein sequence: CASSGLAGQGAEQYF.

This chain links TRBV6-5 with TRBJ1-2, with D uncertain. Germline V gene lookup returns CDR1 MNHEY and CDR2 SVGAGI. The CDR3 consists of 13 residues. Trimming took 6 bases from V and 2 from J, leaving 10 bases between them. CDR3 in DNA: TGTGCCAGCAGGGCCACAGCCAACTATGGCTACACCTTC. Protein product: CASRATANYGYTF.

This clone was observed once. The chain couples TRBV19 to TRBJ1-1, with 9 bases aligning to TRBD1. The CDR3 totals 13 residues. Germline trimming cut 5 bases from V and 4 bases from J; bases unmatched to any gene: 2. Germline CDR1 reads LNHDA; CDR2 reads SQIVND (reference sequence). This chain's CDR3 is CASSATGGTEAFF. CDR3 DNA: TGTGCCAGTAGTGCGACAGGGGGCACTGAAGCTTTCTTT.

This chain uses TRBV5-6 with TRBJ1-5, with 8 bases that match TRBD1. The CDR3 length is 15 residues. CDR1 is SGHDT and CDR2 is YYEEEE in the germline V gene. J was trimmed by 7 bases and V by 4 bases; bases with no gene match: 10. CDR3 sequence (DNA): TGTGCCAGCAGCCTCTGGACAGGGTTGAGCCAGCCCCAGCATTTT. Translated: CASSLWTGLSQPQHF.

V usage is TRBV9 and J usage is TRBJ1-3; D uncertain. The germline V gene has CDR1 SGDLS and CDR2 YYNGEE. The CDR3 is 13 residues long. V lost 4 bases and J 3 bases, leaving 8 bases between the germline ends. In DNA, the CDR3 is TGTGCCAGCAGCCCAGGTCTTGGAAACACCATATATTTT. Encoded protein: CASSPGLGNTIYF.